One sample yielded the 24 T cell receptor beta chains listed below, sequenced in a study of cytomegalovirus exposure and HLA in healthy donors. The PCR ran on 60 Vbeta and 13 Jbeta primers. The data were produced by immunoSEQ multiplex PCR, yet TCRdb's version contains in-frame clones alone and is incomplete. The sample yields some 140,000 clones, over 75% seen once. Sample: PBMCs. Receptors were obtained from a woman between 35 and 50 years old in good health and CMV-seropositive.

This clone occurred a few times. The chain employs TRBV28 and TRBJ1-5, with 9 bases lining up with TRBD1. The ends lost 5 bases at V and 2 bases at J; junction bases unmatched: 13. Germline V CDR1 and CDR2: MDHEN, SYDVKM. The CDR3 covers 18 residues. The CDR3 DNA reads as TGTGCCAGCAGTCCTCGGACAGGGGACCCTTGGGGCAATCAGCCCCAGCATTTT. This gives the protein CASSPRTGDPWGNQPQHF.

The chain links TRBV19 to TRBJ2-1; TRBD2 aligns across 7 bases. The CDR3 consists of 13 residues. CDR1 and CDR2 from the germline V gene are LNHDA and SQIVND (reference sequence). Trimming removed 7 bases from V and 7 bases from J; junction bases left unmatched: 7. The DNA for the CDR3 is TGTGCCAGTACCCGGGAGGCCCGTAATGAGCAGTTCTTC. Translating gives CASTREARNEQFF.

The genes are TRBV11-2 and TRBJ2-5, with D possibly being TRBD1 (6 bases). V lost 1 base, J lost 6 bases, and 15 bases lay in between. The CDR3 consists of 15 residues. Per the germline V gene, CDR1 is SGHAT and CDR2 is FQNNGV. In DNA form, the CDR3 reads TGTGCCAGCAGCTTAGCCCCCGGACAGCGGAAGACCCAGTACTTC. Translating it yields CASSLAPGQRKTQYF.

CDR3 amino acids: CASRAGQGARETQYF. CDR3 in DNA: TGTGCCAGCAGGGCGGGACAGGGGGCTAGAGAGACCCAGTACTTC. This rearrangement joins TRBV27 to TRBJ2-5; 12 nucleotides line up with TRBD1. V lost 6 bases to trimming and J lost 4 bases; unmatched junction nucleotides: 6. CDR1 and CDR2 (germline): MNHEY, SMNVEV (reference sequence). There are 15 residues in the CDR3.

This rearrangement joins TRBV29-1 to TRBJ2-1; TRBD2 matches 11 bases. Unmatched junction bases numbered 14, after V lost 4 bases and J lost 6 bases. Germline CDR1 is SQVTM and CDR2 is ANQGSEA. The CDR3 covers 17 residues. CDR3 DNA sequence: TGCAGCGTTGGAGGGGCTAGCGGGAGGATTTCGGGCAATGAGCAGTTCTTC. This codes for CSVGGASGRISGNEQFF.

As DNA, the CDR3 is TGTGCCAGCAGTTCCATAGCGGGAGGGCCCGAGACGCAGTATTTT. Translation: CASSSIAGGPETQYF. V usage is TRBV28 and J usage is TRBJ2-3; 11 positions agree with TRBD2. Germline CDR1 is MDHEN and CDR2 is SYDVKM. The CDR3 extends over 15 amino acids. The J segment lost 9 bases and the V segment lost 4 bases, leaving 9 bases of the junction unmatched.

The genes are TRBV14 and TRBJ2-1; the D gene is possibly TRBD1 (5 bases). Germline V gene data show CDR1 as SGHDN and CDR2 as FVKESK. Trimming stripped 4 bases from V and 0 bases from J, with 10 bases between. The CDR3 loop spans 15 amino acids. The CDR3 reads CASSPTVYSYNEQFF. The CDR3 region has the DNA TGTGCCAGCAGCCCGACAGTTTACTCCTACAATGAGCAGTTCTTC. Looking up the rest from reference TRBV14 and TRBJ2-1 gives the full variable domain: EAGVTQFPSHSVIEKGQTVTLRCDPISGHDNLYWYRRVMGKEIKFLLHFVKESKQDESGMPNNRFLAERTGGTYSTLKVQPAELEDSGVYFCASSPTVYSYNEQFFGPGTRLTVL.

The chain combines TRBV15 with TRBJ1-2, with 9 bases lining up with TRBD1. After removal of 1 base from V and 7 bases from J, the junction contained 10 bases not matched to a gene. Germline V gives CDR1 LNHNV, CDR2 YYDKDF (reference sequence). CDR3 length equals 16 residues. Written as DNA, the CDR3 is TGTGCCACCAGCAGAGCTCCCCCCGGGACAGGGATTGGCTACACCTTC. It specifies CATSRAPPGTGIGYTF.

The rearrangement uses TRBV9 and TRBJ2-2, with 8 bases aligning to TRBD2. Germline CDR1 reads SGDLS; CDR2 reads YYNGEE. This CDR3 comprises 14 residues. V shed 6 bases, J shed 4 bases, and the junction held 5 bases outside the gene matches. The CDR3 loop reads CASNLREGTGELFF. DNA of the CDR3: TGTGCCAGCAATCTTCGGGAGGGCACCGGGGAGCTGTTTTTT.

The rearrangement uses TRBV9 and TRBJ1-2; D is unresolved. Trimming stripped 0 bases from V and 0 bases from J, with 12 bases between. The CDR3 covers 16 residues. Germline V gene lookup returns CDR1 SGDLS and CDR2 YYNGEE. The CDR3 region has the DNA TGTGCCAGCAGCGTAGGGATGGGAGGAGCTAACTATGGCTACACCTTC. This translates into CASSVGMGGANYGYTF. The full variable domain, its missing parts supplied by reference TRBV9 and TRBJ1-2, is DSGVTQTPKHLITATGQRVTLRCSPRSGDLSVYWYQQSLDQGLQFLIQYYNGEERAKGNILERFSAQQFPDLHSELNLSSLELGDSALYFCASSVGMGGANYGYTFGSGTRLTVV.

The rearrangement links TRBV7-9 to TRBJ2-7; the D gene is possibly TRBD2 (5 bases). This CDR3 has 14 residues. Germline V gene lookup returns CDR1 SEHNR and CDR2 FQNEAQ (reference sequence). Trimming removed 1 base from V and 0 bases from J, with 7 bases in between. Here the CDR3 DNA reads TGTGCCAGCAGCTTAGTAGGGAGCTCCTACGAGCAGTACTTC. Its translation: CASSLVGSSYEQYF.

This clone was found once. For the CDR3, the DNA is TGTGCCAGCAGAGACTGGCGGGCCGACAATGAGCAGTTCTTC. Protein product: CASRDWRADNEQFF. The chain combines TRBV2 with TRBJ2-1; possible D gene TRBD2, 5 bases. V lost 6 bases and J 5 bases, leaving 14 bases between the germline ends. The V gene's germline CDR1 is SNHLY and CDR2 FYNNEI. The CDR3 has 14 residues.

The chain combines TRBV30 with TRBJ2-7; 9 bases fit TRBD2. This CDR3 region has 17 residues. V was pared by 0 bases and J by 3 bases, with 12 bases of the junction left unmatched. CDR1 and CDR2 (germline): GTSNPN, SVGIG (reference sequence). CDR3 loop: CAWSVRGRAINFYEQYF. CDR3 sequence (DNA): TGTGCCTGGAGTGTACGCGGGAGGGCCATTAATTTCTACGAGCAGTACTTC.

This clone turned up a few times. The CDR3 is CASRDLGGSSYEQYF. CDR3 DNA: TGTGCCAGTAGGGACTTGGGAGGGAGCTCCTACGAGCAGTACTTC. The J gene is TRBJ2-7, the V gene TRBV19; the match to TRBD2 covers 7 bases. The germline gives CDR1 LNHDA, CDR2 SQIVND (reference sequence). The CDR3 contains 15 residues. V lost 6 bases, J lost 0 bases, and 8 bases stayed unmatched. The full variable domain, with the rest looked up from reference TRBV19 and TRBJ2-7, is DGGITQSPKYLFRKEGQNVTLSCEQNLNHDAMYWYRQDPGQGLRLIYYSQIVNDFQKGDIAEGYSVSREKKESFPLTVTSAQKNPTAFYLCASRDLGGSSYEQYFGPGTRLTVT.

V gene TRBV7-9 combines with J gene TRBJ2-7, with 11 bases aligning to TRBD2. Germline V gene sequence: CDR1 SEHNR, CDR2 FQNEAQ (reference sequence). The CDR3 has 17 residues. V lost 5 bases and J lost 5; bases outside the gene matches: 14. The CDR3 sequence: CASSPTQIAGGPNEQYF. In DNA form, the CDR3 reads TGTGCCAGCAGCCCCACCCAGATAGCGGGAGGGCCGAACGAGCAGTACTTC.

V gene TRBV27 combines with J gene TRBJ2-1; 9 bases match TRBD1. Germline assignment: CDR1 MNHEY and CDR2 SMNVEV (reference sequence). The CDR3 covers 14 residues. The V gene end was trimmed by 6 bases and the J gene end by 8 bases; junction bases not matched to a gene: 8. The CDR3 coding sequence is TGTGCCAGCAGCCCCCGGACAGGGGTGGATGAGCAGTTCTTC. The encoded protein is CASSPRTGVDEQFF.

This sequence joins TRBV29-1 and TRBJ1-3; a possible D gene is TRBD1 (6 bases). V was cut by 7 bases and J by 2 bases, with 12 bases left in between. CDR3 size: 13 residues. From germline, CDR1 is SQVTM and CDR2 ANQGSEA. This CDR3 reads CSGTAVAGNTIYF. The DNA of the CDR3 is TGCAGCGGGACAGCAGTAGCTGGAAACACCATATATTTT.

The J gene is TRBJ2-3, the V gene TRBV25-1, with 8 nucleotides matching TRBD1. Germline trimming cut 1 base from V and 2 bases from J; bases unmatched to any gene: 11. This CDR3 is 18 amino acids long. Germline assignment: CDR1 MGHDK and CDR2 SYGVNS. CDR3: CASSESGGSRSTTDTQYF. In nucleotides, the CDR3 is TGTGCCAGCAGTGAATCAGGGGGCAGTAGGTCCACCACAGATACGCAGTATTTT.

The chain carries TRBV4-1 and TRBJ2-3, with 8 positions matching TRBD2. The germline CDR1 and CDR2 sequences are MGHRA and YSYEKL. V lost 0 bases to trimming and J lost 0 bases; unmatched junction nucleotides: 2. This CDR3 comprises 16 residues. CDR3 residues: CASSQDPGGSTDTQYF. The CDR3 bases are TGCGCCAGCAGCCAAGATCCGGGAGGGAGCACAGATACGCAGTATTTT.

The V call is TRBV2, the J call TRBJ1-5; D call uncertain. The CDR3 has 14 amino acids. Trimming took 9 bases from V and 6 from J, leaving 18 bases between them. The germline CDR1 and CDR2 sequences are SNHLY and FYNNEI. CDR3 protein: CASDRGGFRQPQHF. The CDR3 nucleotides read TGTGCCAGTGACCGGGGAGGGTTCCGTCAGCCCCAGCATTTT.

V and J are TRBV19 and TRBJ2-7, with 9 bases fitting TRBD1. The CDR3 sequence is 14 residues long. V shed 6 bases, J shed 3 bases, and the junction held 6 bases outside the gene matches. Germline V CDR1 and CDR2: LNHDA, SQIVND (reference sequence). The CDR3 region is CASSLGTGNYEQYF. CDR3 nucleotides: TGTGCCAGTAGCCTGGGGACAGGGAACTACGAGCAGTACTTC.

Worth noting for this clone: This CDR3 is also generated by other DNA sequences in the sample. The chain couples TRBV14 to TRBJ2-1, with 8 bases identical to TRBD2. CDR1 and CDR2 from the germline V gene are SGHDN and FVKESK. The J segment lost 10 bases and the V segment lost 2 bases, leaving 16 bases of the junction unmatched. The CDR3 length is 17 residues. The CDR3 DNA reads TGTGCCAGCAGCCAAAACCTAGCGGGCGCCCCGCGAGGCGAGCAGTTCTTC. Encoded protein: CASSQNLAGAPRGEQFF.

This chain connects TRBV5-5 to TRBJ2-1; D remains ambiguous. CDR3 length: 13 amino acids. Germline-derived CDR1 and CDR2 are SGHKS and YYEKEE (reference sequence). The V end lost 6 bases, the J end lost 6 bases, and 13 bases lay between the germline ends. CDR3 bases: TGTGCCAGCACAAGAACTCCAACCAATGAGCAGTTCTTC. Translation: CASTRTPTNEQFF.

This sequence joins TRBV6-5 and TRBJ2-1; TRBD1 aligns across 8 bases. In germline, CDR1 is MNHEY, CDR2 SVGAGI. The CDR3 extends over 16 amino acids. V lost 2 bases and J lost 5; bases outside the gene matches: 8. CDR3 residues: CASSYAKTGANNEQFF. CDR3 nucleotides: TGTGCCAGCAGTTACGCGAAGACAGGGGCTAACAATGAGCAGTTCTTC.